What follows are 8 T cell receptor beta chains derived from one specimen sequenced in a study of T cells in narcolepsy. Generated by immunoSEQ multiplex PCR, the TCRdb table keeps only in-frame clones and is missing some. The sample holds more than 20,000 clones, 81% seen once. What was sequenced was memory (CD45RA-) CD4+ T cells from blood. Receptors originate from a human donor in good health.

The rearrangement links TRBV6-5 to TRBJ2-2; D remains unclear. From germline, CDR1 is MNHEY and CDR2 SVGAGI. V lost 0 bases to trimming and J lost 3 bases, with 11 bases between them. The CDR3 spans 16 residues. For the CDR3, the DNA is TGTGCCAGCAGTTACTCGTTGCAGGACGACACCGGGGAGCTGTTTTTT. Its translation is CASSYSLQDDTGELFF.

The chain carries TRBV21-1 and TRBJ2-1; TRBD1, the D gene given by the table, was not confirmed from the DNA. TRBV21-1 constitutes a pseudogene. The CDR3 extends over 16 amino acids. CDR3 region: CASSSRDKGLNNEQFF. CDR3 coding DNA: TGTGCCAGCAGCTCCAGGGATAAGGGTTTAAACAATGAGCAGTTCTTC.

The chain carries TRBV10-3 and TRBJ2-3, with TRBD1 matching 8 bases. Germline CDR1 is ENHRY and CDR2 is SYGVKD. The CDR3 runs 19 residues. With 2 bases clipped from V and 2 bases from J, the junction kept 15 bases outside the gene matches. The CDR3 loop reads CAISERQGILVKDTDTQYF. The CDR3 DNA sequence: TGTGCCATCAGTGAGAGACAGGGGATCCTCGTCAAGGACACAGATACGCAGTATTTT.

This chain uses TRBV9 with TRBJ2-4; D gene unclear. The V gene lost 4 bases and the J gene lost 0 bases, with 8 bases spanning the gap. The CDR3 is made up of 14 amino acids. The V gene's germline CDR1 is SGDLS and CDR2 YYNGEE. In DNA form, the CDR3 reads TGTGCCAGCAGCCGAAATATAGCCAAAAACATTCAGTACTTC. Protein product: CASSRNIAKNIQYF.

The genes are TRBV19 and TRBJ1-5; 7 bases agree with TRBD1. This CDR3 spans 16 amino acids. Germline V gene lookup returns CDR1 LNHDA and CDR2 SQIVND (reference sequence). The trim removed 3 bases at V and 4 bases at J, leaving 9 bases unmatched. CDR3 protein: CASSISSGQLNQPQHF. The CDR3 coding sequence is TGTGCCAGTAGTATTTCATCGGGACAGTTAAATCAGCCCCAGCATTTT.

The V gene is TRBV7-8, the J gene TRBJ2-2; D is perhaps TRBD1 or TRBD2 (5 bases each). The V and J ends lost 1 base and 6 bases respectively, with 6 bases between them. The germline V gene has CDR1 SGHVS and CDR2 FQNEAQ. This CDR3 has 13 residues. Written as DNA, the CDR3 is TGTGCCAGCAGCTTAGTGGGGGCCGGGGAGCTGTTTTTT. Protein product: CASSLVGAGELFF.

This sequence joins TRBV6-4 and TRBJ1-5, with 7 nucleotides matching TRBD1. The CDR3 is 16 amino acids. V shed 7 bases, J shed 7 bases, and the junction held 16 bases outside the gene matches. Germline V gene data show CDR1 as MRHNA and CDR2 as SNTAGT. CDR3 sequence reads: CASTRRQGGYRQPQHF. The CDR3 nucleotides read TGTGCCAGCACTAGAAGACAGGGTGGTTATAGGCAGCCCCAGCATTTT.

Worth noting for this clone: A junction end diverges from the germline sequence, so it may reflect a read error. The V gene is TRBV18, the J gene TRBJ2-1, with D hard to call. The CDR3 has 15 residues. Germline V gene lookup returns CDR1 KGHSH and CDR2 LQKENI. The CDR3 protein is CAGSPGANRANEQFF. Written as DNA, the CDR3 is TGTGCCGGCTCACCCGGTGCTAATAGGGCGAATGAGCAGTTCTTC. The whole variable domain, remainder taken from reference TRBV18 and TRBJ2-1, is NAGVMQNPRHLVRRRGQEARLRCSPMKGHSHVYWYRQLPEEGLKFMVYLQKENIIDESGMPKERFSAEFPKEGPSILRIQQVVRGDSAAYFCAGSPGANRANEQFFGPGTRLTVL.